The source of this TCR beta chain is a study of CD8 T cells in ankylosing spondylitis. Study results and caveats: Disease-linked clones were found to be CD8+ and relatively rare in peripheral blood. Ankylosing spondylitis blood seemed to carry a telltale TCR beta motif made of under ten highly homologous variants. Within matched ankylosing spondylitis synovial fluid, disease-linked clones were reportedly significantly enriched. Previously reported in reactive arthritis synovial fluid and blood were some of the motif variants.

A few counts support this clonotype. Antigen: not known. Molecular-barcoded quantitative 5'-RACE produced these TCR beta libraries. One entry per CDR3 protein, called by TCRdb with MiXCR from the 5' RACE reads. The sample consists of hundreds of thousands of distinct CDR3 sequences, roughly 25% of them appearing once. This CDR3 is built from 15 residues. V was clipped by 2 bases and J by 1 base, with 8 bases between them. The germline V gene encodes CDR1 MNHEY and CDR2 SVGEGT. The chain links TRBV6-2 or TRBV6-3 to TRBJ2-2; no clear D. This clonotype originated in a male donor with ankylosing spondylitis. The sequenced sample was blood, either unsorted or a sorted T cell fraction (not recorded which). For the CDR3, the DNA is TGTGCCAGCAGTTACCGTATGGGGAACACCGGGGAGCTGTTTTTT. Translating gives CASSYRMGNTGELFF.